Listed here are 6 T cell receptor beta chains from one sample, sequenced in a study of a mutant IDH1 vaccine in newly diagnosed glioma (dated by TCRdb to the early 2020s). The time point label corresponds to: week 11, during vaccination. Each vaccine dose was 300 ug of a 20-mer mutant IDH1 peptide in Montanide, given subcutaneously with topical imiquimod. The library was built by means of the immunoSEQ multiplex PCR assay. The source is immuneACCESS, and TCRdb retained only in-frame sequences with V and J called. Part of the clones is not carried over; for the studies checked, unresolved V genes explain less than half of this, and the remainder is unexplained. For this sample there are about 60,000 clones; about 80% appear just once. The ten largest clones capture roughly 3.5% of the sample. Their antigens are not known. Specimen: PBMCs, collected from a glioma patient whose treatment included an IDH1 peptide vaccine. These receptors were obtained from a man under 40 with glioma.

V usage is TRBV19 and J usage is TRBJ1-4; possibly TRBD1 for D (5 bases). Germline CDR1 and CDR2: LNHDA and SQIVND (reference sequence). The CDR3 length is 14 residues. V was shortened by 4 bases and J by 8 bases, with 14 bases between the two germline ends. The CDR3 here is CASSKTAGDEKLFF. CDR3 bases: TGTGCCAGTAGTAAGACAGCCGGGGACGAAAAACTGTTTTTT.

V usage is TRBV19 and J usage is TRBJ2-5; D unresolved. The CDR3 runs to 13 residues. V was shortened by 4 bases and J by 5 bases, with 11 bases between the two germline ends. Germline lookup yields CDR1 LNHDA and CDR2 SQIVND (reference sequence). CDR3 sequence reads: CASSTALGETQYF. The CDR3 DNA is TGTGCCAGTAGTACGGCGTTGGGGGAGACCCAGTACTTC.

This clone has only one observation. The V call is TRBV5-1, the J call TRBJ2-5, with 9 bases identical to TRBD2. J lost 2 bases, V lost 1 base, and 12 bases had no gene match. The CDR3 has 18 amino acids. Per the germline V gene, CDR1 is SGHRS and CDR2 is YFSETQ. The chain's CDR3 is CASSLLTSGRPTQETQYF. CDR3 sequence (DNA): TGCGCCAGCAGCTTGTTAACCAGCGGGAGGCCAACACAAGAGACCCAGTACTTC.

The chain is built from TRBV4-3 and TRBJ2-7, with D unresolved. The ends were cut back, 0 bases at V and 2 bases at J, with 8 bases in the middle. The CDR3 covers 14 residues. From germline, CDR1 is LGHNA and CDR2 YSLEER. The CDR3 loop reads CASSQEVATYEQYF. The CDR3 region has the DNA TGCGCCAGCAGCCAAGAGGTCGCAACCTACGAGCAGTACTTC.

J is TRBJ2-2 and V is TRBV2; 11 positions agree with TRBD1. CDR1 and CDR2 from the germline V gene are SNHLY and FYNNEI. Losses at the gene ends were 5 bases for V and 7 bases for J; bases not matched to a gene: 9. The CDR3 runs to 16 residues. The CDR3 is CASSRRTGGEGGELFF. The CDR3 DNA follows: TGTGCCAGCAGTCGACGGACAGGGGGCGAGGGCGGGGAGCTGTTTTTT.

The chain links TRBV9 to TRBJ2-1, with D hard to call. CDR1 SGDLS and CDR2 YYNGEE come from the germline V gene. CDR3 length equals 10 residues. Trimming removed 3 bases at V and 7 bases at J, with 2 bases between. The CDR3 region has the DNA TGTGCCAGCAGCGAAAATGAGCAGTTCTTC. Encoded protein: CASSENEQFF.